The 3 T cell receptor beta chains given below trace back to one sample, sequenced in a study of cytomegalovirus exposure and HLA in healthy donors. Sequencing was performed with immunoSEQ multiplex PCR; in TCRdb, only in-frame clones are kept and a portion is missing. This sample yields roughly 270,000 clones, of which approximately 88% are seen a single time; approximately 0.94% belongs to the top ten. The sequencing sample was made of PBMCs. The receptors stem from a young woman in good health and CMV-seronegative.

The chain is built from TRBV7-9 and TRBJ1-1; 7 bases match TRBD1. Germline trimming cut 3 bases from V and 1 base from J; bases unmatched to any gene: 2. The germline gives CDR1 SEHNR, CDR2 FQNEAQ (reference sequence). CDR3 length equals 14 residues. This chain's CDR3 is CASSFRTGNTEAFF. As DNA, the CDR3 is TGTGCCAGCAGCTTTCGGACAGGGAACACTGAAGCTTTCTTT.

The chain uses TRBV6-5 and TRBJ1-5, with D perhaps TRBD1 (5 bases). The germline V gene has CDR1 MNHEY and CDR2 SVGAGI. This CDR3 region has 13 residues. V was shortened by 4 bases and J by 6 bases, with 10 bases between the two germline ends. The DNA of the CDR3 is TGTGCCAGCAGTTCCCAGGGTGCTCAGCCCCAGCATTTT. The encoded protein is CASSSQGAQPQHF.

This clone was observed once. This chain connects TRBV7-9 to TRBJ2-7; 9 bases align to TRBD2. The CDR3 contains 15 residues. V dropped 2 bases and J dropped 3; count of bases not matched to a gene: 5. Germline CDR1 and CDR2: SEHNR and FQNEAQ (reference sequence). For the CDR3, the DNA is TGTGCCAGCAGCTTAAGTAGCGGGAGATTCTACGAGCAGTACTTC. It yields the protein CASSLSSGRFYEQYF.